What follows describes a single TCR beta chain. Only in-frame clones appear in the TCRdb table, and some are missing; sequencing was by immunoSEQ multiplex PCR. The sample has 45,000 to 50,000 clones; approximately 78% are singletons. Single viable CD3+CD4+CD8-CD45RO+ cells were sorted as the memory CD4+ T cells. This specimen belongs to a study of memory CD4+ T cells and cytomegalovirus serostatus. The sample consisted of memory CD4+ T cells from blood. This clonotype was sampled from an adult in good health and CMV-seronegative.

As DNA, the CDR3 is TGTGCCAGCAGCTTAGCGGGCGGATTAGATACGCAGTATTTT. Translation: CASSLAGGLDTQYF. The rearrangement uses TRBV7-7 and TRBJ2-3; D is ambiguous. V lost 0 bases and J lost 5, with 9 bases in between. The CDR3 extends over 14 amino acids. The germline gives CDR1 SSHAT, CDR2 FNYEAQ (reference sequence). Full variable domain (missing parts from reference TRBV7-7 and TRBJ2-3): GAGVSQSPRYKVTKRGQDVTLRCDPISSHATLYWYQQALGQGPEFLTYFNYEAQPDKSGLPSDRFSAERPEGSISTLTIQRTEQRDSAMYRCASSLAGGLDTQYFGPGTRLTVL.